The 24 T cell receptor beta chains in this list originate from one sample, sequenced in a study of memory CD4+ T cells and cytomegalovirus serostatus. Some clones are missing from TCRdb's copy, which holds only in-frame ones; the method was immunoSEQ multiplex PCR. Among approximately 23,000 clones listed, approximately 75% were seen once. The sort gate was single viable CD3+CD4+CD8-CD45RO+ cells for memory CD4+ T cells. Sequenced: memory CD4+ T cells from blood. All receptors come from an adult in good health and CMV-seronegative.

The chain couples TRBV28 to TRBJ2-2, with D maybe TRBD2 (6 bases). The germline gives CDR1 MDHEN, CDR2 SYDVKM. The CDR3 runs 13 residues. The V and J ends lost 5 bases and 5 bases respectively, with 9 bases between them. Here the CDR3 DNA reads TGTGCCAGCAGTCCCGGGGGAACCGGGGAGCTGTTTTTT. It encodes CASSPGGTGELFF.

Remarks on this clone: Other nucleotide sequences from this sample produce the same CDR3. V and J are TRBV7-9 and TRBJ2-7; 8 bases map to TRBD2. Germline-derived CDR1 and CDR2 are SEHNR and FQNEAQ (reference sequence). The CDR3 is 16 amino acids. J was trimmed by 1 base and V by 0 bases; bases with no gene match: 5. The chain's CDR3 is CASSLATGGRSYEQYF. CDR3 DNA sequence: TGTGCCAGCAGCTTAGCCACGGGGGGGAGGTCCTACGAGCAGTACTTC.

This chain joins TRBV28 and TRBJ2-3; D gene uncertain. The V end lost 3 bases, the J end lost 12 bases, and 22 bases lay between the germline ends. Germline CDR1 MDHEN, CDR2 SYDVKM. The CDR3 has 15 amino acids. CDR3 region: CASSFSNSGVSLQYF. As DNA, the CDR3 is TGTGCCAGCAGTTTTTCGAACAGTGGCGTAAGTCTCCAGTATTTT.

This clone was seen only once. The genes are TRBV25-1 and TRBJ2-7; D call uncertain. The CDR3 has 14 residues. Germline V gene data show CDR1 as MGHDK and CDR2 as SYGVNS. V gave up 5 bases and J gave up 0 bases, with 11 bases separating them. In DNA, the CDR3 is TGTGCCAGCAGTAAAGGGCCCAGCTCCTACGAGCAGTACTTC. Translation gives CASSKGPSSYEQYF.

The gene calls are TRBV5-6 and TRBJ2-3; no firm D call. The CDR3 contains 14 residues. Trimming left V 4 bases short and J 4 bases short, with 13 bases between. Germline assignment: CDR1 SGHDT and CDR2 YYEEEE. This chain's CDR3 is CASSAEGYADTQYF. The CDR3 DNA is TGTGCCAGCAGCGCGGAAGGGTACGCAGATACGCAGTATTTT.

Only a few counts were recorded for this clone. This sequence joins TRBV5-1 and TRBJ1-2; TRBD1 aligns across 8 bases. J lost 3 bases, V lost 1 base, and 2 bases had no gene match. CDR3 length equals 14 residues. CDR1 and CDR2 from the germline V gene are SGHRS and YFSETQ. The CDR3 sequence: CASSLLTGDYGYTF. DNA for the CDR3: TGCGCCAGCAGCTTGCTGACAGGGGACTATGGCTACACCTTC.

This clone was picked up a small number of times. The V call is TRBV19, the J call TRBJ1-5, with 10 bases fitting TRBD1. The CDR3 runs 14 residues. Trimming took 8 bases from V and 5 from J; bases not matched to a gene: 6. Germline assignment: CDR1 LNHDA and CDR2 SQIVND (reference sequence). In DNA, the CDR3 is TGTGCCAGTCGACAGGGGGCAAATCATCAGCCCCAGCATTTT. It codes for CASRQGANHQPQHF.

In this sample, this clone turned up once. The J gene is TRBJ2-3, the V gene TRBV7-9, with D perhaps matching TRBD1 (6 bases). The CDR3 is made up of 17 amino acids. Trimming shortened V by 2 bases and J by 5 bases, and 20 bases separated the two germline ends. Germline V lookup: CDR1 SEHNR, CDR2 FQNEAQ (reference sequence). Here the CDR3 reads CASSLWLGSGVLDTQYF. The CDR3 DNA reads TGTGCCAGCAGCTTATGGCTGGGGTCAGGGGTATTAGATACGCAGTATTTT.

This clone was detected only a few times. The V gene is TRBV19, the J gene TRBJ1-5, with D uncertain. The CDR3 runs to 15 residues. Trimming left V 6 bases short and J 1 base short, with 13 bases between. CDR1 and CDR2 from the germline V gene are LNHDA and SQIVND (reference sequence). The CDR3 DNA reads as TGTGCCAGTAGAGATAGGGCTCGGAGCAATCAGCCCCAGCATTTT. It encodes CASRDRARSNQPQHF.

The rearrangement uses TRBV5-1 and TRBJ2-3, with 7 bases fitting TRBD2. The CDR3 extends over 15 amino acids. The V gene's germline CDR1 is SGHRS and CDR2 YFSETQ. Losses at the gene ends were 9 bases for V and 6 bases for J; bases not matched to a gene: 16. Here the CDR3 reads CATQVGGGTYDTQYF. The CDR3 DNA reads TGCGCCACCCAAGTTGGGGGGGGGACGTATGATACGCAGTATTTT.

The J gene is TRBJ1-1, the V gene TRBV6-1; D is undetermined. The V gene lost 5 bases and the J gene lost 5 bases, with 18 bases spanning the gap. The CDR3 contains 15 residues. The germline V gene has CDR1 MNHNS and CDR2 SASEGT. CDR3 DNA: TGTGCCAGCAGTCGGGAGACCCCGGCGAGGACTGAAGCTTTCTTT. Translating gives CASSRETPARTEAFF.

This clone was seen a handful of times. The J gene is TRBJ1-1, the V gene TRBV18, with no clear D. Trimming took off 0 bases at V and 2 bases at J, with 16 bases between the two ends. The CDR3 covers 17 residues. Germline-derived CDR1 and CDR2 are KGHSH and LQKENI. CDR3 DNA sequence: TGTGCCAGCTCACCACCGACTACGACCTACTCCAACACTGAAGCTTTCTTT. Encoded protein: CASSPPTTTYSNTEAFF.

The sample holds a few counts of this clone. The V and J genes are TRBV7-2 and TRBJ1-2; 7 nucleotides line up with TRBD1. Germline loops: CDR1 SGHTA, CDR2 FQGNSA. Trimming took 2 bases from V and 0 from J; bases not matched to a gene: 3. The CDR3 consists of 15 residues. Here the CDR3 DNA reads TGTGCCAGCAGCTTAAACCAGGGGGCTAACTATGGCTACACCTTC. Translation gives CASSLNQGANYGYTF. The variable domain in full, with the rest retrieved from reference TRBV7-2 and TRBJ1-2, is GAGVSQSPSNKVTEKGKDVELRCDPISGHTALYWYRQSLGQGLEFLIYFQGNSAPDKSGLPSDRFSAERTGGSVSTLTIQRTQQEDSAVYLCASSLNQGANYGYTFGSGTRLTVV.

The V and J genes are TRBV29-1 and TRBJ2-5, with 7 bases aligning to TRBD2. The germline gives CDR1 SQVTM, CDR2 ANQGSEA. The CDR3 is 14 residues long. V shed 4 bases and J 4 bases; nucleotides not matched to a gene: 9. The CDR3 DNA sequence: TGCAGCGTTGTAGGCGGGAGTTTTCGAGAGACCCAGTACTTC. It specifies CSVVGGSFRETQYF.

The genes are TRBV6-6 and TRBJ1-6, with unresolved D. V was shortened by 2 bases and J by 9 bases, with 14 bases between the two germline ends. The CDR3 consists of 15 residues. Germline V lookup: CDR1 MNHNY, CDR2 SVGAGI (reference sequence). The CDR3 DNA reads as TGTGCCAGCAGTTACGGAACAGCCCTGGGTTCACCCCTCCACTTT. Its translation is CASSYGTALGSPLHF.

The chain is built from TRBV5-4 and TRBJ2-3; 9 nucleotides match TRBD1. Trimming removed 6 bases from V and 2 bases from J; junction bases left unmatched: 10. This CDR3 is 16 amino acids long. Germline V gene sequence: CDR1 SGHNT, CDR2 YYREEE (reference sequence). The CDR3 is CASIRDRAYPTDTQYF. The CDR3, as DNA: TGTGCCAGCATCCGGGACAGGGCGTACCCCACAGATACGCAGTATTTT.

This chain's CDR3 is CASSTSGGTEAFF. The CDR3, as DNA: TGTGCCAGCTCCACCTCGGGAGGGACTGAAGCTTTCTTT. The V and J genes are TRBV18 and TRBJ1-1; no clear D gene. The CDR3 spans 13 residues. Trimming took 6 bases from V and 5 from J, leaving 13 bases between them. Looked up from germline, CDR1 is KGHSH and CDR2 is LQKENI.

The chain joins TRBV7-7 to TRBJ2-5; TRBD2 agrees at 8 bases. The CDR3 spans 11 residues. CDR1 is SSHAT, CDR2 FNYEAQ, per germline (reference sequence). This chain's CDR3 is CVVGGAETQYF. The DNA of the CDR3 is TGTGTGGTCGGGGGGGCGGAGACCCAGTACTTC.

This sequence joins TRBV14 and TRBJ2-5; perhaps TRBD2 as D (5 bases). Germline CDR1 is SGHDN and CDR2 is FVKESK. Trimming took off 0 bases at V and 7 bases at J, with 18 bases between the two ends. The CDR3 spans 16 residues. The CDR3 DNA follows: TGTGCCAGCAGCCAAGATCGGTTCTCTGGTCGGGGGACCCAGTACTTC. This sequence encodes CASSQDRFSGRGTQYF. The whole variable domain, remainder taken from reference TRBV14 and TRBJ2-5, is EAGVTQFPSHSVIEKGQTVTLRCDPISGHDNLYWYRRVMGKEIKFLLHFVKESKQDESGMPNNRFLAERTGGTYSTLKVQPAELEDSGVYFCASSQDRFSGRGTQYFGPGTRLLVL.

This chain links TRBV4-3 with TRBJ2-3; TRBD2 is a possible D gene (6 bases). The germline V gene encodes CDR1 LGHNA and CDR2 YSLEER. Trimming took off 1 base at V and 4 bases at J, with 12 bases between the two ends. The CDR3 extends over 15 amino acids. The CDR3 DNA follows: TGCGCCAGCAGCCAAGGAACAGGAGGGCCAGATACGCAGTATTTT. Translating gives CASSQGTGGPDTQYF.

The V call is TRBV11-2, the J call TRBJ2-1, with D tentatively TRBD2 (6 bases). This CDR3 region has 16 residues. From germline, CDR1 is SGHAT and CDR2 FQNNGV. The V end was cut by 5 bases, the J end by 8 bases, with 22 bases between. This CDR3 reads CASSRGGTLLGHEQFF. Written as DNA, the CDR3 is TGTGCCAGCAGCAGAGGCGGGACTCTCTTGGGGCATGAGCAGTTCTTC.

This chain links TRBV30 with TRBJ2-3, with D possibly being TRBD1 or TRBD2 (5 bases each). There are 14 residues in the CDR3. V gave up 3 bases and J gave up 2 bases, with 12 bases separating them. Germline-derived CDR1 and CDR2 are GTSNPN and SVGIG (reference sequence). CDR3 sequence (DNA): TGTGCCTGGAGGTTGTGGGGGACCACAGATACGCAGTATTTT. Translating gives CAWRLWGTTDTQYF.

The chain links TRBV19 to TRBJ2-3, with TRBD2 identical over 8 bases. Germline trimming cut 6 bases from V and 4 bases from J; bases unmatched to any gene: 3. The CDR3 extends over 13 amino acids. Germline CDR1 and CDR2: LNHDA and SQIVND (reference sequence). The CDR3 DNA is TGTGCCAGTAGCCAGGGACTAGCAGATACGCAGTATTTT. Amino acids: CASSQGLADTQYF.

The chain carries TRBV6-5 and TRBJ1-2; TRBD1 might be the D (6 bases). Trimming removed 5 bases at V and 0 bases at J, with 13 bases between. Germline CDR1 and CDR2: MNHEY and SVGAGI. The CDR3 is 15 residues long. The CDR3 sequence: CASSNTGSSNYGYTF. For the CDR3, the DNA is TGTGCCAGCAGTAACACAGGGTCCTCTAACTATGGCTACACCTTC.